The clone carrying this TCR beta chain was recorded only once. This entry comes from a study of blood T cell repertoires in COVID-19. Study-wide background: Whether acute or convalescent, the COVID-19 samples came from the United States, Italy and Spain. PBMCs, B-cell-depleted T cells, or T cells provided the cDNA or gDNA that made up the material.

The CDR3 contains 12 residues. The germline gives CDR1 MNHNS, CDR2 SASEGT. V lost 5 bases and J lost 8, with 11 bases in between. Here immunoSEQ multiplex PCR was the method, and the copy in TCRdb shows in-frame clones only, minus some. Among about 250,000 clones listed, approximately 84% were seen once. The sequence came from a woman older than 75 with acute or convalescent COVID-19. This sequence joins TRBV6-1 and TRBJ2-3; tentatively, D is TRBD1 (5 bases). The sequencing sample was made of peripheral blood. Here the CDR3 reads CASSNTRGTQYF. The DNA of the CDR3 is TGTGCCAGCAGTAATACAAGGGGTACGCAGTATTTT.